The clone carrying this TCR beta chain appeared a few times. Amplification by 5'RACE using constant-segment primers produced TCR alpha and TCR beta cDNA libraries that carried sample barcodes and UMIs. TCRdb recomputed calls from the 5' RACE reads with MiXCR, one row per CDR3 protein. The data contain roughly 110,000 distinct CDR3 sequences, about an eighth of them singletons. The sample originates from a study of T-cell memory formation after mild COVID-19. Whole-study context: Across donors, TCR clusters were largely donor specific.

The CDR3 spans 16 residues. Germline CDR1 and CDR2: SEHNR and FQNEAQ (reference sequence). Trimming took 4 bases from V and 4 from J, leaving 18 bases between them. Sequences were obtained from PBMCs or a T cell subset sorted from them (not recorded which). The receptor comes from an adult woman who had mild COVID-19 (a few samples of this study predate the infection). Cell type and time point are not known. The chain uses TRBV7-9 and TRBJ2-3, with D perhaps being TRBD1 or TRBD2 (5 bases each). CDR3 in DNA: TGTGCCAGCAGCTGGGGCCGAGAGCGGATCCCAGATACGCAGTATTTT. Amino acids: CASSWGRERIPDTQYF.